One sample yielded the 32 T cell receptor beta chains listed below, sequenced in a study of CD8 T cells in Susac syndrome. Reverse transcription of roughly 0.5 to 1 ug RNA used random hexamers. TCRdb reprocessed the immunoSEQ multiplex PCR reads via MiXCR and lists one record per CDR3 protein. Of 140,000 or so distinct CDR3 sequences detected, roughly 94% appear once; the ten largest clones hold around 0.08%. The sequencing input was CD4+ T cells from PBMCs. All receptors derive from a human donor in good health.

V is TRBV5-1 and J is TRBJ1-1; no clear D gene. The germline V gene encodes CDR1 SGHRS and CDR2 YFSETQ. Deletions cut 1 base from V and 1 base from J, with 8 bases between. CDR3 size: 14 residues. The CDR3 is CASSLQASNTEAFF. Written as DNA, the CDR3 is TGCGCCAGCAGCTTGCAGGCCTCGAACACTGAAGCTTTCTTT.

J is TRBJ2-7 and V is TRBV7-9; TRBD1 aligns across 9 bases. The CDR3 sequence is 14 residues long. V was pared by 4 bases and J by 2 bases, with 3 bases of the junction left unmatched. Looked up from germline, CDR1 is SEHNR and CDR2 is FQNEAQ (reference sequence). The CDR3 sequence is CASSSRTGAYEQYF. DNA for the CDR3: TGTGCCAGCAGCTCCAGGACAGGGGCCTACGAGCAGTACTTC.

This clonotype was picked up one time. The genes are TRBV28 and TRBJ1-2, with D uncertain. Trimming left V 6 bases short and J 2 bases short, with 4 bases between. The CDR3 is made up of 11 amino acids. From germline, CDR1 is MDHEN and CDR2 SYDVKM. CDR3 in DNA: TGTGCCAGCAGGGGAAACTATGGCTACACCTTC. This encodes CASRGNYGYTF.

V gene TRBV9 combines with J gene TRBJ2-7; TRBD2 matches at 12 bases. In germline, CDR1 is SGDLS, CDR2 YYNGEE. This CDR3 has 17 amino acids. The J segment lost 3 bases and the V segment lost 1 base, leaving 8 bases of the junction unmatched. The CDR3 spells CASSVSPLAGGRYEQYF. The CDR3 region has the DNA TGTGCCAGCAGCGTATCTCCACTAGCGGGAGGTCGCTACGAGCAGTACTTC.

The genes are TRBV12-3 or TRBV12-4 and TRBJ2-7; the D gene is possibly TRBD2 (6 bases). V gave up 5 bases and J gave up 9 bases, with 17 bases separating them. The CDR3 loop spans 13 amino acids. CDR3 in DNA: TGTGCCAGCAGTAAGGTGCTCGAGGGAGGGCAGTACTTC. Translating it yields CASSKVLEGGQYF.

CDR3 coding DNA: TGTGCCAGCTCACCAGAAATCCCGGGGGAGCAGTACTTC. It encodes CASSPEIPGEQYF. The J gene is TRBJ2-7, the V gene TRBV18; D perhaps matches TRBD2 (5 bases). The V and J ends lost 2 bases and 7 bases respectively, with 12 bases between them. This CDR3 has 13 amino acids. Germline loops: CDR1 KGHSH, CDR2 LQKENI.

DNA of the CDR3: TGTGCCAGCAGTTTGGAATGGGGGAAACTGTTTTTT. Its translation: CASSLEWGKLFF. The genes are TRBV28 and TRBJ1-4; D is perhaps TRBD1 (5 bases). Trimming took 3 bases from V and 11 from J, leaving 10 bases between them. From germline, CDR1 is MDHEN and CDR2 SYDVKM. The CDR3 spans 12 residues.

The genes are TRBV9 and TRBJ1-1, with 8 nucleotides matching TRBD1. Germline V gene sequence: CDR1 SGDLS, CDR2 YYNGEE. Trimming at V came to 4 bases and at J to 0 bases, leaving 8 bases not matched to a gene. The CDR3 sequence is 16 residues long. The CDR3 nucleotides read TGTGCCAGCAGCTACCGGACAGGGCCGGTGAACACTGAAGCTTTCTTT. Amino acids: CASSYRTGPVNTEAFF.

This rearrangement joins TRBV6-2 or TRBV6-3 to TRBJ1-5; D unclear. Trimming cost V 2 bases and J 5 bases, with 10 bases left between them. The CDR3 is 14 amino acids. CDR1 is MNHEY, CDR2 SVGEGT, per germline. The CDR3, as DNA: TGTGCCAGCAGTTACGGGTTCGCGGATCAGCCCCAGCATTTT. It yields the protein CASSYGFADQPQHF.

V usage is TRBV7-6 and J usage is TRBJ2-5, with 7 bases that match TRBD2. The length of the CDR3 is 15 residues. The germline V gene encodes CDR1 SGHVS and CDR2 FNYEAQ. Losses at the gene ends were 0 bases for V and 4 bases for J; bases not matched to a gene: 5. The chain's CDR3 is CASSLAGGEGETQYF. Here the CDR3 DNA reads TGTGCCAGCAGCTTAGCGGGAGGGGAAGGAGAGACCCAGTACTTC.

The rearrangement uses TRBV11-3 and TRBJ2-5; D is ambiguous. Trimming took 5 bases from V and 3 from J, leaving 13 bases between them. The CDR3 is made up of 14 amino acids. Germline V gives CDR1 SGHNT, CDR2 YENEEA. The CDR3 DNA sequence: TGTGCCAGCAGCCCAATGGCAAGTGAAGAGACCCAGTACTTC. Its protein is CASSPMASEETQYF.

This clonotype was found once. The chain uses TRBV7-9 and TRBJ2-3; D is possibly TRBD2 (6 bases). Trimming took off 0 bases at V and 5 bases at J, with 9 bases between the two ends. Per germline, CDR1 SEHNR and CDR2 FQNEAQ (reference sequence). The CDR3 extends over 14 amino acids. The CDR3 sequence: CASSLAAGKDTQYF. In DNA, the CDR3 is TGTGCCAGCAGCTTAGCGGCGGGAAAAGATACGCAGTATTTT.

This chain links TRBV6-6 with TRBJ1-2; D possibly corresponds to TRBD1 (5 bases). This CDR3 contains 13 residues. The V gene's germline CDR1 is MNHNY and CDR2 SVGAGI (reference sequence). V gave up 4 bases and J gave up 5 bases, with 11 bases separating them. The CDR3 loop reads CASSLNTGYGYTF. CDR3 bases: TGTGCCAGCAGTTTAAATACAGGATATGGCTACACCTTC.

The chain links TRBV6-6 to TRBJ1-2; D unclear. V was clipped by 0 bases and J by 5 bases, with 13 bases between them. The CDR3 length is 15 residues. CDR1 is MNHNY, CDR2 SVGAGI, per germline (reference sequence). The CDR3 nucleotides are TGTGCCAGCAGTTACTCACCGCTTCAAACGTATGGCTACACCTTC. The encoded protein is CASSYSPLQTYGYTF.

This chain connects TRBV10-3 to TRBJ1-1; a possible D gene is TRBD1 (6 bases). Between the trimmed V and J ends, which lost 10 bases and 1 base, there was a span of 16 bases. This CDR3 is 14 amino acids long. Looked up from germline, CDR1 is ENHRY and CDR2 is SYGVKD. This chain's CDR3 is CASGVRQENTEAFF. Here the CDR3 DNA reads TGTGCCAGCGGGGTTAGACAGGAGAACACTGAAGCTTTCTTT.

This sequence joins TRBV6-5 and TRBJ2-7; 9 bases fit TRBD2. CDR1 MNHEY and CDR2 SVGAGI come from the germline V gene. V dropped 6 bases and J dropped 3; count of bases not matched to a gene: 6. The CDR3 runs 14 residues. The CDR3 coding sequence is TGTGCCAGCAGACGAGCGGGAGGTAACTACGAGCAGTACTTC. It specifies CASRRAGGNYEQYF.

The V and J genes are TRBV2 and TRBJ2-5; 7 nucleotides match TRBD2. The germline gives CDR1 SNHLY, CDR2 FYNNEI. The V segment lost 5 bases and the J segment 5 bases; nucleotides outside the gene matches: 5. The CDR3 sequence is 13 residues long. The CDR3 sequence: CASSTSELETQYF. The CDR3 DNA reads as TGTGCCAGCAGTACTAGCGAGTTGGAGACCCAGTACTTC.

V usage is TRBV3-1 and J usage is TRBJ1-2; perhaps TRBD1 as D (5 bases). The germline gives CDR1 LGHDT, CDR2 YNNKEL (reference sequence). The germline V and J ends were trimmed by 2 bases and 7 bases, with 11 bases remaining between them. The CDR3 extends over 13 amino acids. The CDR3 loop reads CASSQSRVFGYTF. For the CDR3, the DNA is TGTGCCAGCAGCCAAAGCAGGGTATTTGGCTACACCTTC.

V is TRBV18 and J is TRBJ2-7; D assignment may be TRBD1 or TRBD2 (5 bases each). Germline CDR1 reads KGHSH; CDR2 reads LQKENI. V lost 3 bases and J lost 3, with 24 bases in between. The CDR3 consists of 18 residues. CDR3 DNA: TGTGCCAGCTCACCTCTTCTTTGGCAGCCCGAGGGGAACTACGAGCAGTACTTC. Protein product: CASSPLLWQPEGNYEQYF.

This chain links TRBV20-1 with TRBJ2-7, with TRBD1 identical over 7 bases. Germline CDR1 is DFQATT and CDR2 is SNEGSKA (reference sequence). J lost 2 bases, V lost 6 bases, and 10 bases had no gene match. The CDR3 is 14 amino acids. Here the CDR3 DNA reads TGCAGTGCAACGACAGGGTTAAACCCCTACGAGCAGTACTTC. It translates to CSATTGLNPYEQYF.

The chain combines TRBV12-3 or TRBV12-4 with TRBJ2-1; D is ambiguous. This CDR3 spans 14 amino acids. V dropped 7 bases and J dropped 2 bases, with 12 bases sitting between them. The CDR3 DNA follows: TGTGCCAGCAAGCGTCCGCGGACCTACAATGAGCAGTTCTTC. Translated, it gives CASKRPRTYNEQFF.

The DNA for the CDR3 is TGCAGTGCTAGCCGGACTAGCGGGGGGGTCCAAGAGACCCAGTACTTC. Encoded protein: CSASRTSGGVQETQYF. This sequence joins TRBV20-1 and TRBJ2-5, with 15 bases identical to TRBD2. Germline CDR1 and CDR2: DFQATT and SNEGSKA (reference sequence). J was trimmed by 1 base and V by 3 bases; bases with no gene match: 3. CDR3 length equals 16 residues.

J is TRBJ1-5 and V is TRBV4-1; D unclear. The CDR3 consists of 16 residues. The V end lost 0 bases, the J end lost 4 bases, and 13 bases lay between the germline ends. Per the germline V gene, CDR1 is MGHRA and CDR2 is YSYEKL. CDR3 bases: TGCGCCAGCAGCCAAGATTTTACCAGAGGGAATCAGCCCCAGCATTTT. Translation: CASSQDFTRGNQPQHF.

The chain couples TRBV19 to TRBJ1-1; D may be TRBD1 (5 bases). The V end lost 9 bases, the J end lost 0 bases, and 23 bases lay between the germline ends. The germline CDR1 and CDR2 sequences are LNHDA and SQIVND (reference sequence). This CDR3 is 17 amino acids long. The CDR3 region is CASSRRGSHLMNTEAFF. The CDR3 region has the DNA TGTGCCAGCAGCCGGCGGGGCAGCCACCTCATGAACACTGAAGCTTTCTTT.

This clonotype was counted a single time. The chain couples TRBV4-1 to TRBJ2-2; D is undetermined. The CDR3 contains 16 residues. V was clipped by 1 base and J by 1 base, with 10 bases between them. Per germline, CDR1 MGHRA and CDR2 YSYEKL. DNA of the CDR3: TGCGCCAGCAGCCAAGGGCACCAAGGGAACACCGGGGAGCTGTTTTTT. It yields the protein CASSQGHQGNTGELFF.

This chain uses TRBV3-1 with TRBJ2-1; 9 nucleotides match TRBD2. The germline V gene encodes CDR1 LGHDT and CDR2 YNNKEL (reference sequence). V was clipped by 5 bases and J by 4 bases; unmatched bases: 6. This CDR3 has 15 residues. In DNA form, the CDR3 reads TGTGCCAGCAGCACTTTAGCGGGAGTTTACAATGAGCAGTTCTTC. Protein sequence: CASSTLAGVYNEQFF.

The CDR3 is CASSPRLGTGELFF. For the CDR3, the DNA is TGTGCCAGCAGCCCCAGACTTGGGACCGGGGAGCTGTTTTTT. The rearrangement uses TRBV7-9 and TRBJ2-2; unclear D gene. Germline lookup yields CDR1 SEHNR and CDR2 FQNEAQ (reference sequence). Trimming shortened V by 5 bases and J by 5 bases, and 12 bases separated the two germline ends. The CDR3 extends over 14 amino acids.

The chain's CDR3 is CASNLRGNQPQHF. CDR3 DNA sequence: TGTGCCAGCAACCTCCGGGGGAATCAGCCCCAGCATTTT. This chain uses TRBV2 with TRBJ1-5, with D perhaps TRBD1 (5 bases). The CDR3 spans 13 residues. Germline V gene sequence: CDR1 SNHLY, CDR2 FYNNEI. Trimming took off 7 bases at V and 4 bases at J, with 11 bases between the two ends.

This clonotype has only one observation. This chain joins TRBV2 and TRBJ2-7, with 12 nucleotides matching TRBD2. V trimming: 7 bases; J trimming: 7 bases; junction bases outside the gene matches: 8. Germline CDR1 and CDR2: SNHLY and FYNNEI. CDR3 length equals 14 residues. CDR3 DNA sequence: TGTGCCAGCATCCTAGCGGGAGGGCCTGGTGAGCAGTACTTC. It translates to CASILAGGPGEQYF.

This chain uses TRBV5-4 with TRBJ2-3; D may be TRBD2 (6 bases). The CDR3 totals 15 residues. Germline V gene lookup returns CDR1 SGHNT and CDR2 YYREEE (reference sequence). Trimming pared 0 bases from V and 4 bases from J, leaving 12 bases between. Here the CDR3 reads CASSLVGSRADTQYF. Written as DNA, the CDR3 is TGTGCCAGCAGCTTGGTCGGGAGTAGGGCAGATACGCAGTATTTT.

The CDR3, as DNA: TGCGCCAGCAGCTTGGCCCTATACAATGAGCAGTTCTTC. This translates into CASSLALYNEQFF. This rearrangement joins TRBV5-1 to TRBJ2-1; D is ambiguous. CDR3 length: 13 residues. Germline CDR1 is SGHRS and CDR2 is YFSETQ. V shed 0 bases and J shed 4 bases, with 5 bases lying between them.

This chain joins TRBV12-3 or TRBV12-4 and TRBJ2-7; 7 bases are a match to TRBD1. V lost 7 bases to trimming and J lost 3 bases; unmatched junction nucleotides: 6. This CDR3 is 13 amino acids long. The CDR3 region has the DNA TGTGCCAGCAATAGACAGGGTCACTACGAGCAGTACTTC. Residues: CASNRQGHYEQYF.